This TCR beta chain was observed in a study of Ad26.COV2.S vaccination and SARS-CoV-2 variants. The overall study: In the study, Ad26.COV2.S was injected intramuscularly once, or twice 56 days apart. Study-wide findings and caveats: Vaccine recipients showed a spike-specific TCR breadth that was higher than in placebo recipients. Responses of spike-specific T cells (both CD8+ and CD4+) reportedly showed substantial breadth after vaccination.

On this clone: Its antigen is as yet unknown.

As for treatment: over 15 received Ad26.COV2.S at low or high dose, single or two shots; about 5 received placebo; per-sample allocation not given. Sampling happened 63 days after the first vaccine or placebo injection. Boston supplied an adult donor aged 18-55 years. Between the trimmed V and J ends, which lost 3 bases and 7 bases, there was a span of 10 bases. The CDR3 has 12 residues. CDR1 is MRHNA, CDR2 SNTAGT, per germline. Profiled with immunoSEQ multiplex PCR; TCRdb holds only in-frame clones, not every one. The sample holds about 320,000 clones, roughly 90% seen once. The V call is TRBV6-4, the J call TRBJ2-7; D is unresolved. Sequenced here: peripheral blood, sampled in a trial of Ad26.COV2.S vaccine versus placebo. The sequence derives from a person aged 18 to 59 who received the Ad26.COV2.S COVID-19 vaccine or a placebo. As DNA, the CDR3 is TGTGCCAGCAGTGATTCCAAGAGGGAGCAGTACTTC. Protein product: CASSDSKREQYF.